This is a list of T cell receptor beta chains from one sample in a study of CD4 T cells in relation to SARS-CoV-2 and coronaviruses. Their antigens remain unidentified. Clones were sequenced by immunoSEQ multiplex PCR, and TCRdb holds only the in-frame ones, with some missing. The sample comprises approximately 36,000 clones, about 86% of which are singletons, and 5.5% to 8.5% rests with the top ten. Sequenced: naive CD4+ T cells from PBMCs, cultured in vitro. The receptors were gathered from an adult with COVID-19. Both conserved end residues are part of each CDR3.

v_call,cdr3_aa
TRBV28,CASGRIGTLAKNIQYF
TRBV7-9,CASSKTGGGNQPQHF
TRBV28,CASSRTGLADYYNEQFF
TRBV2,CASSEEGLRQGSTEAFF
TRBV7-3,CASSLTPWTPDTQYF
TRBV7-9,CASSWTTYEQYF
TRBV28,CASPHGDRAGEKLFF
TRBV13,CASSLGSRRLYNQPQHF
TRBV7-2,CASSLGLGIYEQYF
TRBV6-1,CASSELTDHQPQHF
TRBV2,CASMGTSLLSYEQYF
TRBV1,CTSSQEVRDHTDTQYF
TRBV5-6,CASSLEGRTFYEQYF
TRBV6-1,CASSVIPPSGGTKTQYF
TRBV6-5,CASNLLGQETQYF
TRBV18,CASSPPQGIKETQYF
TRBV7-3,CASSPRIGGLETQYF
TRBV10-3,CAISEEQGWGETQYF
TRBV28,CASSLLGTGWQPQHF
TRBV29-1,CSVVVLAGVVFSYNEQFF
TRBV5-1,CASSLRLGAPRGTQYF
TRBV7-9,CASRTDRAGSHPRDTQYF
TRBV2,CASSEEQQNYGYTF
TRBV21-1,CASSNLQPRGFGYTF
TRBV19,CASSPLAGEGTDTQYF
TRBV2,CASSGGGAYYEQYF
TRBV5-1,CASSLGQRENYEQYF
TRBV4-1,CASSQGRGSSYNSPLHF
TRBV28,CASSLSSSNDWFF
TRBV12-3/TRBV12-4,CASSLGGGGELFF
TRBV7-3,CASSLTRSGELFF
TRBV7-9,CASSLGGLREQYF
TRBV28,CASTRMGGGKAFF
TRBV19,CASSVLGRGLETQYF
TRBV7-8,CASTESRVSQPQHF
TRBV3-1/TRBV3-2,CASSQDWGREQFF
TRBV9,CASSEGTSATYEQYF
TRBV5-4,CASSLGSLALHF
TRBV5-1,CASSLRTSEDEQFF
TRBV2,CASSELPLAGGSNTGELFF
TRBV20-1,CSASRDSDQPQHF
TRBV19,CASGDRYNEQYF
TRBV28,CASSLSAGVGLEKLFF
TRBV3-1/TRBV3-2,CASSQSPSGEQYF
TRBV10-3,CAISESVGKNTGELFF
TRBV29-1,CSDSAGVASYNEQFF
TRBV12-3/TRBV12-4,CASSLAETQYF
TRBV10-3,CAISSGGPNEQFF
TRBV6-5,CASRDRIYGYTF
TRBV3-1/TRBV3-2,CASSQGETQYF
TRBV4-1,CASSQRGQGFNQPQHF
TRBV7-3,CASSVTGGNTEAFF
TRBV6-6,CASSQRGVEELFF
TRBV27,CASSRQGTRVTDTQYF
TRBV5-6,CASSLLVDNTDTQYF
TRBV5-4,CASSLPRGESTEAFF
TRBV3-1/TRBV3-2,CASSHNDNFNYGYTF